This TCR beta chain was captured in a study of graft-versus-host responses after intestinal transplantation (dated by TCRdb to about 2021). About the full investigation: The transplants that recipients got were multivisceral, liver-intestinal, or isolated intestinal. The cohort enrolled 20 to 25 intestinal transplant recipients, one of whom was a retransplant, and a few patients without pretransplant specimens were excluded. Rather than going through the commercial service, samples from a few later patients were sequenced in-house on an Illumina MiSeq and processed with MiXCR. Every recipient was given anti-thymocyte globulin induction, followed by around three years of maintenance tacrolimus and steroids. To identify alloreactive clones, pre-transplant mixed lymphocyte reaction products were sequenced and then compared with unstimulated pre-transplant donor and recipient T cells. Donor T cell macrochimerism was defined as a peak of at least 4% donor T cells among recipient peripheral blood mononuclear cells. Graft-versus-host and host-versus-graft alloreactive T cell clones were tracked in the graft, circulation and bone marrow after intestinal transplantation using bulk TCR-beta CDR3 sequencing. Overall results and qualifications from the work: In the allografts of patients with donor T cell macrochimerism, GvH to HvG T cell clonal ratios were high. Peak levels of circulating GvH clones were associated with declines in HvG clones early after transplant. GvH clones were detected in recipient bone marrow, and some appeared earlier in ileal mucosa or blood, consistent with an intestinal mucosal origin. The relatively low number and heterogeneity of intestinal transplant patients limited the conclusions.

What the time point label conveys for this sample: cells obtained before transplantation from donor or recipient. CD3+CD4+ and CD3+CD8+ populations were FACS-sorted from unstimulated pre-transplant donor and recipient cells taken from spleen or lymph nodes. Library method: the immunoSEQ multiplex PCR assay. For most patients, genomic DNA was isolated with the Qiagen DNeasy Blood and Tissue Kit and shipped frozen to Adaptive Biotechnologies for TCR sequencing. For most patients, high-throughput TCR-beta CDR3 sequencing of genomic DNA was performed by Adaptive Biotechnologies. In the source study's methods: TCR sequencing data for 15 to 20 patients were retrieved from Adaptive's ImmunoSEQ software; a few other patients were processed with MiXCR and VDJtools. CD4 versus CD8 sorting errors were corrected by removing sequences found in both subsets at a frequency ratio below 5:1. Because the origin of CDR3 nucleotide sequences shared between donor and recipient could not be assigned, those sequences were removed. At least 2-fold expansion over unstimulated cells and a minimum CFSE-low frequency of 0.002% (template counts) or 0.001% (read counts) were required for clones to be classified as alloreactive. Clones were considered mappable if detected in sequenced pre-transplant spleen, lymph node, or MLR CFSE-low populations of the donor or recipient. Cumulative frequency of alloreactive clones was calculated as a percentage of all sequences weighted by copy number. The table comes from immuneACCESS by way of TCRdb, which keeps in-frame sequences with V and J called. Part of the clones is missing from these tables; in studies checked, under half for an unresolved V gene and the rest for unknown reasons. V and J calls and clone size are those listed in that table; D and trimming were worked out from the DNA. For this sample there are 85,000 to 100,000 clones; approximately 90% appear just once. Roughly 0.069% of the sample comes from the top ten.

As for this clone: Its binding antigen is unknown. Per-base qualities were not stored, and no clone one base away is much larger.

The CDR3 covers 15 residues, taking in both the cysteine and the phenylalanine. Only CDR3 DNA remains: 45 bases, in frame from the first base. The junction carries 20 bases between V and J, which are trimmed by 5 bases and 3 bases respectively. In the germline V gene, CDR1 corresponds to SQVTM and CDR2 to ANQGSEA. The sequence links TRBV29-1 to TRBJ2-7; D gene: possibly TRBD2, on 6 matching bases. This receptor was identified in a human donor who was the organ donor for an intestinal transplant. The material sequenced was unstimulated CD8+ T cells sorted from spleen or lymph node cells, taken before transplant. CDR3 loop: CSVSGGTSFLYEQYF. The bases are TGCAGCGTTTCCGGGGGAACATCGTTTCTCTACGAGCAGTACTTC.